The rows below give T cell receptor beta chains drawn from one sample of a study of blood T cell repertoires in COVID-19. Generated by immunoSEQ multiplex PCR, the TCRdb table keeps only in-frame clones and is missing some. The sample shows around 80,000 clones, over 75% of them seen only once. Sequenced sample: peripheral blood. These receptors came from an elderly man with acute or convalescent COVID-19. Each CDR3 is given with its conserved first and last residue.

CDR3aa: CASSKEDNFGEQYF
j_gene: TRBJ2-7
v_gene: TRBV21-1

CDR3aa: CASSVFRDTSYEQYF
j_gene: TRBJ2-7
v_gene: TRBV7-9

CDR3aa: CSVEGYRGWNTEAFF
j_gene: TRBJ1-1
v_gene: TRBV29-1

CDR3aa: CASSQEAGSVEEKLFF
j_gene: TRBJ1-4
v_gene: TRBV3-1/TRBV3-2

CDR3aa: CASSQAGGPSDTQYF
j_gene: TRBJ2-3
v_gene: TRBV4-1

CDR3aa: CASSTGTEGNTIYF
j_gene: TRBJ1-3
v_gene: TRBV19

CDR3aa: CASSLTGSYNEQFF
j_gene: TRBJ2-1
v_gene: TRBV5-4

CDR3aa: CASSPRDTNEAFF
j_gene: TRBJ1-1
v_gene: TRBV18

CDR3aa: CAWGPNTGELFF
j_gene: TRBJ2-2
v_gene: TRBV30

CDR3aa: CASSILAGVTDTQYF
j_gene: TRBJ2-3
v_gene: TRBV19

CDR3aa: CATRPVGALYNEQFF
j_gene: TRBJ2-1
v_gene: TRBV5-4

CDR3aa: CASSLEATGSYTF
j_gene: TRBJ1-2
v_gene: TRBV7-2

CDR3aa: CASSQKTSDRGLAGGGTDTQYF
j_gene: TRBJ2-3
v_gene: TRBV4-1

CDR3aa: CASSPPGQVAWFSPLHF
j_gene: TRBJ1-6
v_gene: TRBV18

CDR3aa: CAWALTGSPSNQPQHF
j_gene: TRBJ1-5
v_gene: TRBV30

CDR3aa: CASSINFNAGTGGSPLHF
j_gene: TRBJ1-6
v_gene: TRBV19

CDR3aa: CASSLPPDRGNTEAFF
j_gene: TRBJ1-1
v_gene: TRBV23-1

CDR3aa: CASSANRGTDTQYF
j_gene: TRBJ2-3
v_gene: TRBV5-1